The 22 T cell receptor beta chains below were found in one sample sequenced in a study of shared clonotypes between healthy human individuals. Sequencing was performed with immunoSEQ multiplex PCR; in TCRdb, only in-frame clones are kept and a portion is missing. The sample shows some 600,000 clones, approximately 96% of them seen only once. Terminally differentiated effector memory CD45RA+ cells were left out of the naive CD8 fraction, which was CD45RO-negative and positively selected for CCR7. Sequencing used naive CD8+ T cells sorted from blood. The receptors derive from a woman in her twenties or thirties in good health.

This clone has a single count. The CDR3: CASSSPGQGYEQYF. Here the CDR3 DNA reads TGTGCCAGCAGCAGCCCGGGACAGGGGTACGAGCAGTACTTC. V and J are TRBV6-5 and TRBJ2-7, with 10 bases matching TRBD1. Germline-derived CDR1 and CDR2 are MNHEY and SVGAGI. The V segment lost 6 bases and the J segment 4 bases; nucleotides outside the gene matches: 6. The CDR3 is 14 residues long.

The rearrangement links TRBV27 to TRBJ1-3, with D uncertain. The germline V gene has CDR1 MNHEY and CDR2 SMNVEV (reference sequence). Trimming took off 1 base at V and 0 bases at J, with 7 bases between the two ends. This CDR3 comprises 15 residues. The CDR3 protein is CASSLFLSSGNTIYF. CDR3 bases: TGTGCCAGCAGTTTATTCCTTAGCTCTGGAAACACCATATATTTT.

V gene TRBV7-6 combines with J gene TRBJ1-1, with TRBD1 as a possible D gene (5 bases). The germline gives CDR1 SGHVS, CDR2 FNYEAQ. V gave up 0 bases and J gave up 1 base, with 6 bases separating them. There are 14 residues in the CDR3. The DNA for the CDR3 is TGTGCCAGCAGCTTAGCCGGGGCGAACACTGAAGCTTTCTTT. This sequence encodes CASSLAGANTEAFF.

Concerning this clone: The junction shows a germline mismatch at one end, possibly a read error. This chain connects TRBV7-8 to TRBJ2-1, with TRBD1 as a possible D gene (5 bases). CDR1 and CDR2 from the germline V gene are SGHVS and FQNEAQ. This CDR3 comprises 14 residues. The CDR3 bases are TGTGCCAGCAGCCCGTTTTGGGGCTACGATGAGCAGTTCTTC. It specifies CASSPFWGYDEQFF. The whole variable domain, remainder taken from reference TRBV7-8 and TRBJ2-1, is GAGVSQSPRYKVAKRGQDVALRCDPISGHVSLFWYQQALGQGPEFLTYFQNEAQLDKSGLPSDRFFAERPEGSVSTLKIQRTQQEDSAVYLCASSPFWGYDEQFFGPGTRLTVL.

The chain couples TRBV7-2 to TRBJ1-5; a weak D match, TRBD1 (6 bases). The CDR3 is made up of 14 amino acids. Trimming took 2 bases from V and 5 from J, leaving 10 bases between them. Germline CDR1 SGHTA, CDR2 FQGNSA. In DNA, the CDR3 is TGTGCCAGCAGCTTACTACAGGGATATCAGCCCCAGCATTTT. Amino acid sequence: CASSLLQGYQPQHF. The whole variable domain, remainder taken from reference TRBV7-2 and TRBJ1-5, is GAGVSQSPSNKVTEKGKDVELRCDPISGHTALYWYRQSLGQGLEFLIYFQGNSAPDKSGLPSDRFSAERTGGSVSTLTIQRTQQEDSAVYLCASSLLQGYQPQHFGDGTRLSIL.

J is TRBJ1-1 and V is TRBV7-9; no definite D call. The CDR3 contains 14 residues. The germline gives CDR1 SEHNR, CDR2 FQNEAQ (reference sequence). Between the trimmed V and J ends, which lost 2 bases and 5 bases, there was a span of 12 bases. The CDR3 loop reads CASSLLNDGTEAFF. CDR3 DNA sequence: TGTGCCAGCAGCTTATTGAACGATGGGACTGAAGCTTTCTTT.

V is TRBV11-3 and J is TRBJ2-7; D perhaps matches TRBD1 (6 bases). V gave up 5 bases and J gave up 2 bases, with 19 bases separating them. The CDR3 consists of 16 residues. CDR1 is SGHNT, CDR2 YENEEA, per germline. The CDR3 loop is CASSPGPPWDTYEQYF. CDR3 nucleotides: TGTGCCAGCAGCCCAGGGCCGCCCTGGGACACCTACGAGCAGTACTTC.

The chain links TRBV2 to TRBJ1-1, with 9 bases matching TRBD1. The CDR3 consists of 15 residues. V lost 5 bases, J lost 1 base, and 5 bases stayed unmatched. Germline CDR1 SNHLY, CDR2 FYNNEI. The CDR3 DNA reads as TGTGCCAGCAGTCGATGGACAGGGGAGAACACTGAAGCTTTCTTT. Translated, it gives CASSRWTGENTEAFF. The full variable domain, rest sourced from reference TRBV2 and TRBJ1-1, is EPEVTQTPSHQVTQMGQEVILRCVPISNHLYFYWYRQILGQKVEFLVSFYNNEISEKSEIFDDQFSVERPDGSNFTLKIRSTKLEDSAMYFCASSRWTGENTEAFFGQGTRLTVV.

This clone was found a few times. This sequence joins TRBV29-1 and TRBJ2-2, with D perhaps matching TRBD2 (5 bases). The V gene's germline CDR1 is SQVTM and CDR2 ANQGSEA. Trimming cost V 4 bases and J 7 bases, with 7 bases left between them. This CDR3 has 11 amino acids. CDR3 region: CSVGGLGELFF. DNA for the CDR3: TGCAGCGTTGGAGGGCTCGGGGAGCTGTTTTTT.

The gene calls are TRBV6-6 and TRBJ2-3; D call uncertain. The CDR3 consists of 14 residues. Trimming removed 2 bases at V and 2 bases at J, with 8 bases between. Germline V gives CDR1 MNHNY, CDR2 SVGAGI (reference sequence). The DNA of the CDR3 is TGTGCCAGCAGTTACCTGTTCTACACAGATACGCAGTATTTT. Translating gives CASSYLFYTDTQYF.

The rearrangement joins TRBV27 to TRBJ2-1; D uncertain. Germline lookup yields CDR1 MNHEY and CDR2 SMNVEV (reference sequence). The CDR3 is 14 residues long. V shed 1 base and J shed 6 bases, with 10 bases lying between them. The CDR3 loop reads CASSLFPGPNEQFF. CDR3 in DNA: TGTGCCAGCAGTTTATTCCCAGGACCCAATGAGCAGTTCTTC.

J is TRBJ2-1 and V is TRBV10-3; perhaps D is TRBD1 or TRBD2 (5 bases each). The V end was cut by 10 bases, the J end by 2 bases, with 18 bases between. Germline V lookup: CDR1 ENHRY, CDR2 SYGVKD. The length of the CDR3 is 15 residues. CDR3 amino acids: CATEMGENPYNEQFF. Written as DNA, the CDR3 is TGTGCCACCGAAATGGGGGAGAACCCCTACAATGAGCAGTTCTTC.

The CDR3 region is CASSLKLGGFYNEQFF. In nucleotides, the CDR3 is TGTGCCAGCAGCTTAAAACTTGGCGGGTTCTACAATGAGCAGTTCTTC. The V gene is TRBV7-2, the J gene TRBJ2-1; TRBD2 might be the D (5 bases). The CDR3 is made up of 16 amino acids. V lost 2 bases and J 3 bases, leaving 14 bases between the germline ends. The germline gives CDR1 SGHTA, CDR2 FQGNSA.

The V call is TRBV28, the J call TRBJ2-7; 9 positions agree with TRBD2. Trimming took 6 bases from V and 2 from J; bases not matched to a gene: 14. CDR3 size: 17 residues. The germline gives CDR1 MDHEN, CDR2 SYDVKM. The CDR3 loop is CASSPTIIVAGAYEQYF. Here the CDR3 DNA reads TGTGCCAGCAGCCCCACCATTATCGTAGCGGGAGCCTACGAGCAGTACTTC.

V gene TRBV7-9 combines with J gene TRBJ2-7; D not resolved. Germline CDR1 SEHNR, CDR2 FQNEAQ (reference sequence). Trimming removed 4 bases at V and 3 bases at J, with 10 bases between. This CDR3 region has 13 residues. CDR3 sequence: CASSSKDYYEQYF. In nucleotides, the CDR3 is TGTGCCAGCAGCTCTAAGGATTACTACGAGCAGTACTTC.

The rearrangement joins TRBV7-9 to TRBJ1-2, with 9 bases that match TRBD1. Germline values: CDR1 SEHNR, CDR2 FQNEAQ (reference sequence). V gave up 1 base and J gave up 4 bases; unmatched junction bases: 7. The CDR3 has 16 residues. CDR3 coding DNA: TGTGCCAGCAGCTTAGGAGAGGTGGGACAGGGCTATGGCTACACCTTC. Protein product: CASSLGEVGQGYGYTF.

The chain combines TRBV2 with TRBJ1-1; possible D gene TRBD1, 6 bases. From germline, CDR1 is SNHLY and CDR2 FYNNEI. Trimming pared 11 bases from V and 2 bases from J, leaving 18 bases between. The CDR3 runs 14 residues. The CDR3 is CALRKGGINTEAFF. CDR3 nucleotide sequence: TGTGCCCTAAGGAAGGGGGGCATTAACACTGAAGCTTTCTTT.

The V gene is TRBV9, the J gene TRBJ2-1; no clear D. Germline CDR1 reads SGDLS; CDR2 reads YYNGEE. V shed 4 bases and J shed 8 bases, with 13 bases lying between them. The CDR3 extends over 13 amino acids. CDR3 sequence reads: CASSSSLAHEQFF. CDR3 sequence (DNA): TGTGCCAGCAGCTCCAGTCTTGCCCATGAGCAGTTCTTC.

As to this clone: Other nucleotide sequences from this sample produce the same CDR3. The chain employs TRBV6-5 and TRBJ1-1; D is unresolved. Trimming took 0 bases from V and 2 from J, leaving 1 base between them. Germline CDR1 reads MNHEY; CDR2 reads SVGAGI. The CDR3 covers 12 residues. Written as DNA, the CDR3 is TGTGCCAGCAGTTACTCCAACACTGAAGCTTTCTTT. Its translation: CASSYSNTEAFF.

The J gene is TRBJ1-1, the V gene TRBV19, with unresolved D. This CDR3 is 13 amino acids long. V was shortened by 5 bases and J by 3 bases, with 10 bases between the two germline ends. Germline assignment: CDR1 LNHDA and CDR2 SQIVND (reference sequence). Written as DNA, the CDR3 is TGTGCCAGTAGTGGGCTTGAGTACACTGAAGCTTTCTTT. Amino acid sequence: CASSGLEYTEAFF. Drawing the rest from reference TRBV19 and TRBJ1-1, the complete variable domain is DGGITQSPKYLFRKEGQNVTLSCEQNLNHDAMYWYRQDPGQGLRLIYYSQIVNDFQKGDIAEGYSVSREKKESFPLTVTSAQKNPTAFYLCASSGLEYTEAFFGQGTRLTVV.

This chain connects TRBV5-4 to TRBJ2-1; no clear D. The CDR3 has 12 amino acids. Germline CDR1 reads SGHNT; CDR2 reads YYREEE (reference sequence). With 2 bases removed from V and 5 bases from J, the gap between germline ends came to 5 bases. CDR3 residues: CASSFYDNEQFF. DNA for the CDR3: TGTGCCAGCAGCTTTTACGACAATGAGCAGTTCTTC.

DNA for the CDR3: TGTGCCATCAGCGGGGGCACCGGGACAGGGGGCGAGCAGTACTTC. Its protein product is CAISGGTGTGGEQYF. This chain connects TRBV10-3 to TRBJ2-7; 11 nucleotides line up with TRBD1. The trim removed 6 bases at V and 6 bases at J, leaving 10 bases unmatched. This CDR3 has 15 residues. Germline V gene sequence: CDR1 ENHRY, CDR2 SYGVKD.